The T cell receptor (beta chain) under discussion was sequenced for a study of memory CD4+ T cells and cytomegalovirus serostatus. CDR3 size: 14 residues. The V end was cut by 6 bases, the J end by 3 bases, with 15 bases between. Germline CDR1 and CDR2: MNHEY and SVGAGI. Single viable CD3+CD4+CD8-CD45RO+ cells were sorted as the memory CD4+ T cells. Method: immunoSEQ multiplex PCR; TCRdb's copy keeps in-frame clones and lacks some. The repertoire holds around 25,000 clones, with about 76% as singletons. This receptor was obtained from an adult in good health and CMV-seronegative. V is TRBV6-5 and J is TRBJ2-7; D unclear. The source material was memory CD4+ T cells from blood. CDR3 residues: CASRRHRQNYEQYF. The DNA for the CDR3 is TGTGCCAGCAGAAGACACCGTCAAAACTACGAGCAGTACTTC.